A selection of T cell receptor beta chains follows, all from one sample in a study of blood T cell repertoires in COVID-19. TCRdb's copy holds only in-frame clones and misses some; the assay was immunoSEQ multiplex PCR. The data contain roughly 250,000 clones, approximately 86% of them singletons. Sequencing input: peripheral blood. Every receptor here comes from a middle-aged man who had recovered from COVID-19. Each CDR3 is given with its conserved first and last residue. The order of the fields is CDR3 DNA, CDR3 protein, D gene, clone size, V gene, J gene. A D gene is named only where the DNA matches it firmly. Clone size is shown for a subset of rows, as once, few, many or a class of expanded clone.

DNA: TGTGCCAGTAGTATTAATAGGCCGGGAGGTGGCGAGCAGTACTTC
CDR3: CASSINRPGGGEQYF
D: TRBD2
size: -
V: TRBV19
J: TRBJ2-7

DNA: TGCAGCGTTGATGGGCCCTCCGGGGGGGATACGCAGTATTTT
CDR3: CSVDGPSGGDTQYF
D: TRBD2
size: -
V: TRBV29-1
J: TRBJ2-3

DNA: TGTGCCAGCAGTCATCGTGGGGCGGATGAAAAACTGTTTTTT
CDR3: CASSHRGADEKLFF
D: -
size: -
V: TRBV6-5
J: TRBJ1-4

DNA: TGTGCCAGCTCAGGGGAACACGAGCAGTACTTC
CDR3: CASSGEHEQYF
D: -
size: -
V: TRBV6-5
J: TRBJ2-7

DNA: TGCGCCAGCAGCTTGGTCGCAGGGGGCGCGGGGGAGCTGTTTTTT
CDR3: CASSLVAGGAGELFF
D: TRBD1
size: once
V: TRBV5-1
J: TRBJ2-2

DNA: TGTGCCAGCAGCTTGTATGAGGCTCGCACAGATACGCAGTATTTT
CDR3: CASSLYEARTDTQYF
D: -
size: -
V: TRBV5-8
J: TRBJ2-3

DNA: TGTGCCAGCAGCGAGGGGGGGCCTAGGCTAACCGGGGAGCTGTTTTTT
CDR3: CASSEGGPRLTGELFF
D: -
size: -
V: TRBV9
J: TRBJ2-2

DNA: TGCAGCGTTACAGGGGGCGTGACTGAAGCTTTCTTT
CDR3: CSVTGGVTEAFF
D: TRBD1
size: -
V: TRBV29-1
J: TRBJ1-1

DNA: TGTGCCAGCAGCTTAGGTATAGGAGCTCAGCCCCAGCATTTT
CDR3: CASSLGIGAQPQHF
D: -
size: -
V: TRBV11-2
J: TRBJ1-5

DNA: TGTGCCAGTAGCAGTGGACAGGGTCAAGAGACCCAGTACTTC
CDR3: CASSSGQGQETQYF
D: TRBD1
size: few
V: TRBV19
J: TRBJ2-5

DNA: TGTGCCAGCAGTTACTCTGGGCAGGGGGCAGATACGCAGTATTTT
CDR3: CASSYSGQGADTQYF
D: TRBD1
size: -
V: TRBV6-5
J: TRBJ2-3

DNA: TGTGCCAGCAGCTTAGTACAGGCGAGCTCCTACGAGCAGTACTTC
CDR3: CASSLVQASSYEQYF
D: -
size: once
V: TRBV7-2
J: TRBJ2-7

DNA: TGTGCCAGCAGTTTCATGGGACAGGCCTACGAGCAGTACTTC
CDR3: CASSFMGQAYEQYF
D: TRBD1
size: -
V: TRBV27
J: TRBJ2-7

DNA: TGTGCCAGCAGCTCAGGGGGGGAGACCCAGTACTTC
CDR3: CASSSGGETQYF
D: -
size: -
V: TRBV9
J: TRBJ2-5

DNA: TGCGCCAGCAGGCAAGAGGGGGCGGAGACCCAGTACTTC
CDR3: CASRQEGAETQYF
D: TRBD1
size: -
V: TRBV4-1
J: TRBJ2-5

DNA: TGCGCCAGCAGCTTCACCGGGACTAGCGGGAGCGACAATGAGCAGTTCTTC
CDR3: CASSFTGTSGSDNEQFF
D: TRBD2
size: -
V: TRBV5-1
J: TRBJ2-1

DNA: TGTGCCAGCAGTTACTTAACGGGGGGGACCCAAGAGACCCAGTACTTC
CDR3: CASSYLTGGTQETQYF
D: TRBD2
size: once
V: TRBV6-5
J: TRBJ2-5

DNA: TGTGCCAGCAGCTTACGGGACAGGTACTACGAGCAGTACTTC
CDR3: CASSLRDRYYEQYF
D: TRBD1
size: -
V: TRBV5-6
J: TRBJ2-7

DNA: TGTGCCTGGCAGGGAACTAGCTACACCTTC
CDR3: CAWQGTSYTF
D: -
size: -
V: TRBV30
J: TRBJ1-2

DNA: TGCGCCAGCAGCCAGGGGGGGACAGGGGCCGCCTACGAGCAGTACTTC
CDR3: CASSQGGTGAAYEQYF
D: TRBD1
size: -
V: TRBV5-1
J: TRBJ2-7

DNA: TGTGCCAGCAGCCAACCTGACTCCGGCAATCAGCCCCAGCATTTT
CDR3: CASSQPDSGNQPQHF
D: -
size: -
V: TRBV3-1/TRBV3-2
J: TRBJ1-5

DNA: TGTGCCGCCGGGACTAGCGGGAGTGGCGAGCAGTACTTC
CDR3: CAAGTSGSGEQYF
D: TRBD2
size: -
V: TRBV30
J: TRBJ2-7

DNA: TGTGCCAGCCGTGACAGGGGGCTCACCTTC
CDR3: CASRDRGLTF
D: TRBD1
size: few
V: TRBV6-1
J: TRBJ1-2

DNA: TGTGCCAGCAGCCTGAACCCGACAGCCGTAGGGGAAAAACTGTTTTTT
CDR3: CASSLNPTAVGEKLFF
D: -
size: -
V: TRBV5-4
J: TRBJ1-4

DNA: TGTGCCAGCCGCTCAATACAGGGGGGAACTAATGAAAAACTGTTTTTT
CDR3: CASRSIQGGTNEKLFF
D: TRBD1
size: -
V: TRBV4-2
J: TRBJ1-4

DNA: TGCGCCAGCAGCCAGGGGACTAGCGGGACCTACGAGCAGTACTTC
CDR3: CASSQGTSGTYEQYF
D: TRBD2
size: -
V: TRBV4-3
J: TRBJ2-7

DNA: TGCGCCAGCAGCTTGGAACTAGCGGCCTACAATGAGCAGTTCTTC
CDR3: CASSLELAAYNEQFF
D: TRBD2
size: -
V: TRBV5-1
J: TRBJ2-1

DNA: TGTGCCAGCAGCATGGGGACTAGCGGGAGGGCCATAGTCACCGGGGAGCTGTTTTTT
CDR3: CASSMGTSGRAIVTGELFF
D: TRBD2
size: once
V: TRBV13
J: TRBJ2-2

DNA: TGTGCCAGTAGTACTGAGTTAGCGAAAAACACAGATACGCAGTATTTT
CDR3: CASSTELAKNTDTQYF
D: -
size: -
V: TRBV19
J: TRBJ2-3

DNA: TGTGCCAGCTCAATTCTTTCGGGACTAGTCGGCGAGCAGTACTTC
CDR3: CASSILSGLVGEQYF
D: TRBD2
size: -
V: TRBV18
J: TRBJ2-7

DNA: TGTGCCAGCAGTGATAGCAGGGTGGGTCAGCCCCAGCATTTT
CDR3: CASSDSRVGQPQHF
D: -
size: -
V: TRBV6-1
J: TRBJ1-5

DNA: TGTGCCATCAGTGAACTTGGCGGGAGCAATCAGCCCCAGCATTTT
CDR3: CAISELGGSNQPQHF
D: -
size: -
V: TRBV10-3
J: TRBJ1-5

DNA: TGTGCCAGCAGCACACTAGCGGGAGGGCCTACCGAGCAGTACTTC
CDR3: CASSTLAGGPTEQYF
D: TRBD2
size: -
V: TRBV7-9
J: TRBJ2-7

DNA: TGTGCCAGTAGTCCGATTGACAGGGACTACTATGGCTACACCTTC
CDR3: CASSPIDRDYYGYTF
D: TRBD1
size: -
V: TRBV19
J: TRBJ1-2

DNA: TGTGCCAGCAGCTTGGTGACAGGGAACACCTTC
CDR3: CASSLVTGNTF
D: TRBD1
size: -
V: TRBV5-6
J: TRBJ1-2

DNA: TGTGCCAGCAGCCCAATAGCGGGAGGCCTTTCCTACGAGCAGTACTTC
CDR3: CASSPIAGGLSYEQYF
D: TRBD2
size: -
V: TRBV11-2
J: TRBJ2-7

DNA: TGTGCCAGCAGCTCCCCACTCAATGAGCAGTTCTTC
CDR3: CASSSPLNEQFF
D: -
size: -
V: TRBV5-4
J: TRBJ2-1

DNA: TGTGCCAGCAGCGTCCTAAGGGGGTCTGTGGACCCCGGTACGCAGTATTTT
CDR3: CASSVLRGSVDPGTQYF
D: -
size: -
V: TRBV6-2/TRBV6-3
J: TRBJ2-3

DNA: TGTGCCACGTCCCCCCGTCGGGGGGGGCCACAAGAGACCCAGTACTTC
CDR3: CATSPRRGGPQETQYF
D: TRBD2
size: -
V: TRBV7-6
J: TRBJ2-5

DNA: TGTGCCAGCTCACCACTCCCGGGGACTAGCGGGGGCCTCTCGCAGTATTTT
CDR3: CASSPLPGTSGGLSQYF
D: TRBD2
size: -
V: TRBV18
J: TRBJ2-3

DNA: TGTGCCAGCAGCCAAGCCAGGCGGAACACTGAAGCTTTCTTT
CDR3: CASSQARRNTEAFF
D: -
size: -
V: TRBV3-1/TRBV3-2
J: TRBJ1-1

DNA: TGTGCCAGCAGTTACGATGTGGGGCGCAGTGAAAAACTGTTTTTT
CDR3: CASSYDVGRSEKLFF
D: -
size: -
V: TRBV6-5
J: TRBJ1-4

DNA: TGTGCCAGCAGCTCCTCTTGGGGGGGCGAGCAGTACTTC
CDR3: CASSSSWGGEQYF
D: TRBD2
size: -
V: TRBV7-8
J: TRBJ2-7